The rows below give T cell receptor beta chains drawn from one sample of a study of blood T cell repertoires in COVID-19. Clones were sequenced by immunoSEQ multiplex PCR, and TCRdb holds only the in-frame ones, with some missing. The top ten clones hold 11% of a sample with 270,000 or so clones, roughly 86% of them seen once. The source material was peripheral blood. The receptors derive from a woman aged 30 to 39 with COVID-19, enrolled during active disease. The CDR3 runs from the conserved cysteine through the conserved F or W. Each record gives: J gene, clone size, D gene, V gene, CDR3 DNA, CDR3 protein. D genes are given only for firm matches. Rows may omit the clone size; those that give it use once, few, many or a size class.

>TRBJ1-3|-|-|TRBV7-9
TGTGCCAGCAGCTATGGACCCGGTGGAGGAGGAAACACCATATATTTT
CASSYGPGGGGNTIYF
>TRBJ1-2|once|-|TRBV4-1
TGCGCCAGCAGCCAAGCGGGAAAGGGTAACTATGGCTACACCTTC
CASSQAGKGNYGYTF
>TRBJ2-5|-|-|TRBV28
TGTGCCAGCAGTTCCCACAGGGGAAGGGGAGGTTGGGAGACCCAGTACTTC
CASSSHRGRGGWETQYF
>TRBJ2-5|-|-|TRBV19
TGTGCCAGTAGTATGGCAGGGGCATTGGGGGAGACCCAGTACTTC
CASSMAGALGETQYF
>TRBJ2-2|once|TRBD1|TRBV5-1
TGCGCCAGTCACCGGGACAGCTACACCGGGGAGCTGTTTTTT
CASHRDSYTGELFF
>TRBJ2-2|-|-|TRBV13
TGTGCCAGCAGCTTAGTATCTAGCCCGGCCGGGGAGCTGTTTTTT
CASSLVSSPAGELFF
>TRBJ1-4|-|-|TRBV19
TGTGCCAGTAGTATAGACAGGGGTTACAATGAAAAACTGTTTTTT
CASSIDRGYNEKLFF
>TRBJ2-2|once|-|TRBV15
TGTGCCACCAGCACCCGAACGGTGAGGACCGGGGAGCTGTTTTTT
CATSTRTVRTGELFF
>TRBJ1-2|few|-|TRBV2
TGTGCCAGCAGCCCGCAGGGATACTATGGCTACACCTTC
CASSPQGYYGYTF
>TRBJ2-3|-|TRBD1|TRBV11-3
TGTGCCAGCAGCTCGAGGACAGGCTTCACAGATACGCAGTATTTT
CASSSRTGFTDTQYF
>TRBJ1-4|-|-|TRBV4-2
TGTGCCAGCAGCCCCAAGTTGGGCAGTAAACTGTTTTTT
CASSPKLGSKLFF
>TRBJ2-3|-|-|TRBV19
TGTGCCAGTAGTTTAACAGCGGCTTCTAGCACAGATACGCAGTATTTT
CASSLTAASSTDTQYF
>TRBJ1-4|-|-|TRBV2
TGTGCCAGCGCCCGGGGGGCGCCCGCTAATGAAAAACTGTTTTTT
CASARGAPANEKLFF
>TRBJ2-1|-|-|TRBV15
TGTGCCACCAGCAGTGAGGTGGTCCACAATGAGCAGTTCTTC
CATSSEVVHNEQFF
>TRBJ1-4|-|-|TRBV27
TGTGCCAGCACCTTAAGCGGCCCAACTAATGAAAAACTGTTTTTT
CASTLSGPTNEKLFF
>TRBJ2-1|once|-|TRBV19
TGTGCCAGTAGTATAGGACTAGGCCCAGATGAGCAGTTCTTC
CASSIGLGPDEQFF
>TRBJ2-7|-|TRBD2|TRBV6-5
TGTGCCGTCGTCGGGGGGGCCGCTCTGAACGAGCAGTACTTC
CAVVGGAALNEQYF
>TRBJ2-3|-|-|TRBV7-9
TGTGCCGTCTTAAAGGCGGGGTTCTTTCCAGATACGCAGTATTTT
CAVLKAGFFPDTQYF
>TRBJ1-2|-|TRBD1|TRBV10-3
TGTGCCATCAGTGGGACAGGGGATGGCTACACCTTC
CAISGTGDGYTF